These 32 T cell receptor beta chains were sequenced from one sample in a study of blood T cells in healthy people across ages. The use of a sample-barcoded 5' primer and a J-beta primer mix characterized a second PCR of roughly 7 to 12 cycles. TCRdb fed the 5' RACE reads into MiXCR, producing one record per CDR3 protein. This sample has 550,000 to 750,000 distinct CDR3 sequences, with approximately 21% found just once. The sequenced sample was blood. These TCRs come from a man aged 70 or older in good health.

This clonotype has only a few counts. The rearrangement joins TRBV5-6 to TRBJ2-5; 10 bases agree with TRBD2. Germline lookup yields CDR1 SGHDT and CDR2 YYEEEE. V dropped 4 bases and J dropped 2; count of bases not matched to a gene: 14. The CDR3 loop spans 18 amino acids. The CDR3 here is CASSPFRLAGLEQETQYF. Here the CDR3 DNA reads TGTGCCAGCAGCCCTTTCCGACTAGCGGGCCTCGAGCAAGAGACCCAGTACTTC.

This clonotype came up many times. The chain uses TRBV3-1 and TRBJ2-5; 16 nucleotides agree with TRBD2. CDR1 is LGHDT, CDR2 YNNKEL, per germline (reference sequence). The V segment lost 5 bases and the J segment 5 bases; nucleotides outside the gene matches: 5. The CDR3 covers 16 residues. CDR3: CASSSGTSGRGETQYF. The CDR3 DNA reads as TGTGCCAGCAGCTCCGGGACTAGCGGGAGGGGCGAGACCCAGTACTTC.

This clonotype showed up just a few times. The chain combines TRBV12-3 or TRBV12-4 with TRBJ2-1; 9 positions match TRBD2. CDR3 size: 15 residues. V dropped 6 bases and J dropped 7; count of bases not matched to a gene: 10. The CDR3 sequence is CASRVQREAWNEQFF. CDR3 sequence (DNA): TGTGCCAGCAGAGTTCAGCGGGAGGCTTGGAATGAGCAGTTCTTC.

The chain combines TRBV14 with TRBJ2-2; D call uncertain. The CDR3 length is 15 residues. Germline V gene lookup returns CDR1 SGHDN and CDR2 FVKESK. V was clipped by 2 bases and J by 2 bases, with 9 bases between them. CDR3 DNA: TGTGCCAGCAGCCAATCTTCACCAAACACCGGGGAGCTGTTTTTT. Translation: CASSQSSPNTGELFF.

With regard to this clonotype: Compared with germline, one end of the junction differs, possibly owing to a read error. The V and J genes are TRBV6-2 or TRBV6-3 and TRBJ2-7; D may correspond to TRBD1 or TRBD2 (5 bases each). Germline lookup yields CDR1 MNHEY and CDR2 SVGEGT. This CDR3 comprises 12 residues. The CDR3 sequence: CASTTGTDEQYF. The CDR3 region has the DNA TGTGCCAGCACCACCGGGACGGACGAGCAGTACTTT.

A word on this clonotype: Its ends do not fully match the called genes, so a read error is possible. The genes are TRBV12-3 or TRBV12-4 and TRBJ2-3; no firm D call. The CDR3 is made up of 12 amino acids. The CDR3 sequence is CASRVSTDAQYF. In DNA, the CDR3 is TGTGCCAGCAGGGTCAGCACAGATGCGCAGTATTTT.

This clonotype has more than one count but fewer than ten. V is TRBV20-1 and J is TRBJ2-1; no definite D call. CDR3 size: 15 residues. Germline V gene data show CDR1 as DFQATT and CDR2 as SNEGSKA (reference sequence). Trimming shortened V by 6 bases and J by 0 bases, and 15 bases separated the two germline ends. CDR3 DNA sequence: TGCAGTGCAACCCCCGTCACTCCCTCCTACAATGAGCAGTTCTTC. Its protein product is CSATPVTPSYNEQFF.

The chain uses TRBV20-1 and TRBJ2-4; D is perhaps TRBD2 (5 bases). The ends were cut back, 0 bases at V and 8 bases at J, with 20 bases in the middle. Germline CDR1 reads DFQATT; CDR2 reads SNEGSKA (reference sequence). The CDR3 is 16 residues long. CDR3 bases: TGCAGTGCTAGAGATACTGCGGGCCCGCTGTTCGACATTCAGTACTTC. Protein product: CSARDTAGPLFDIQYF.

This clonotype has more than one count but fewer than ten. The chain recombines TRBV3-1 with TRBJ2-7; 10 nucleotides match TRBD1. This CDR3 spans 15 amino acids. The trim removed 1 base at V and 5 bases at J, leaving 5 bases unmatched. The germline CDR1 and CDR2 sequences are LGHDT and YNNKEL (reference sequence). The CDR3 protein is CASSQGGTGAHEQYF. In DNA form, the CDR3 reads TGTGCCAGCAGCCAAGGAGGGACAGGGGCCCACGAGCAGTACTTC.

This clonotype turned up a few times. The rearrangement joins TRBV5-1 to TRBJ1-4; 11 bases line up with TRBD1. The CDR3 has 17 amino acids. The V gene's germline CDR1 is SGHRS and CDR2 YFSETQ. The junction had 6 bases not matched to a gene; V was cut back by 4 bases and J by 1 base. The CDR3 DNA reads TGCGCCAGCAGCCCCAGGACAGGGGGCTTAACTAATGAAAAACTGTTTTTT. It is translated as CASSPRTGGLTNEKLFF.

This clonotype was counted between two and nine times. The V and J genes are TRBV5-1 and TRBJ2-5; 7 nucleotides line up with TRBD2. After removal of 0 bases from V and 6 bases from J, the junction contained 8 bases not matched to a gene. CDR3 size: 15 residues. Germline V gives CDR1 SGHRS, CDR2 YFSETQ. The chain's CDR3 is CASSLDPGGQQTQYF. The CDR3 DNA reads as TGCGCCAGCAGCTTGGATCCGGGAGGTCAGCAGACCCAGTACTTC.

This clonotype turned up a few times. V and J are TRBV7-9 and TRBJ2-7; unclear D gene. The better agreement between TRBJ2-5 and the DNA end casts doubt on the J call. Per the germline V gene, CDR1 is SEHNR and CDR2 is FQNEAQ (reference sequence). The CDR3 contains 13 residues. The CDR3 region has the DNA TGTGCCAGCAGTATGGGATTTAAAGAGACCCAGTACTTC. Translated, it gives CASSMGFKETQYF.

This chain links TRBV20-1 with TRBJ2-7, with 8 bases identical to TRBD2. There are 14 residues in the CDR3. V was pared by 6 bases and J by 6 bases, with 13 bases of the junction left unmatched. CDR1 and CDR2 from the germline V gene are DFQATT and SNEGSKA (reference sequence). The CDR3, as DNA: TGCAGTGCGGGAGAGGGTAGCGGGATGGGCGAGCAGTACTTC. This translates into CSAGEGSGMGEQYF.

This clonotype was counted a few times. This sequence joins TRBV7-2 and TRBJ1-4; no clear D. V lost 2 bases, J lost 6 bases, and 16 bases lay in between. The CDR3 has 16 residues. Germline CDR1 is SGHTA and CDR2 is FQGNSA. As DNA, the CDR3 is TGTGCCAGCAGCTTACAAGGGCTGGGATATTATGAAAAACTGTTTTTT. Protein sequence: CASSLQGLGYYEKLFF. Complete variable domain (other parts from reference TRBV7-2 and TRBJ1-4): GAGVSQSPSNKVTEKGKDVELRCDPISGHTALYWYRQSLGQGLEFLIYFQGNSAPDKSGLPSDRFSAERTGGSVSTLTIQRTQQEDSAVYLCASSLQGLGYYEKLFFGSGTQLSVL.

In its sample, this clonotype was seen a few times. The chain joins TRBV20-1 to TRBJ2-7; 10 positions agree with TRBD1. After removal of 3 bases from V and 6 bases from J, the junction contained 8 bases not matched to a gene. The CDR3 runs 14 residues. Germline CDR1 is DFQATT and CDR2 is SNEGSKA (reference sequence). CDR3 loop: CSASSGQGMGEQYF. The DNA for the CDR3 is TGCAGTGCTAGTTCGGGACAGGGGATGGGCGAGCAGTACTTC.

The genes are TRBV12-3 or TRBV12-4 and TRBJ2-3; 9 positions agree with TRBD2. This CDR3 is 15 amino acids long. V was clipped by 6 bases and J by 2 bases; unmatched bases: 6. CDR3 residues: CASRQTSGDTDTQYF. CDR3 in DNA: TGTGCCAGCAGGCAGACTAGCGGAGACACAGATACGCAGTATTTT.

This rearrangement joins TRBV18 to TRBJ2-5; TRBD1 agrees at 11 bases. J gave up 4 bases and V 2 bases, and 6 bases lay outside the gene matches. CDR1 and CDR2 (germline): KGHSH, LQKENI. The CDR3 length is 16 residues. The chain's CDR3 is CASSPRTGGLGETQYF. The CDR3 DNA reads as TGTGCCAGCTCACCAAGGACAGGGGGCTTGGGAGAGACCCAGTACTTC.

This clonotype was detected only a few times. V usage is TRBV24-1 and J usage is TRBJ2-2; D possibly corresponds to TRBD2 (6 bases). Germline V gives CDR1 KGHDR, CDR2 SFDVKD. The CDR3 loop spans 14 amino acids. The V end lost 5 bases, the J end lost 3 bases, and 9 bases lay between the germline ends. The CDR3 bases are TGTGCCACCAGTGCCGGCGGGGACACCGGGGAGCTGTTTTTT. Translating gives CATSAGGDTGELFF.

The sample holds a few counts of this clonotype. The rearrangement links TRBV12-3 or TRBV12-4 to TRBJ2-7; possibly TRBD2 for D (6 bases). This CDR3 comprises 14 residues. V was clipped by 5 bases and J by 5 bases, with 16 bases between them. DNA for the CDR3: TGTGCCAGCAGTCTGCGACTAGTTTTTGACGAGCAGTACTTC. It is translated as CASSLRLVFDEQYF.

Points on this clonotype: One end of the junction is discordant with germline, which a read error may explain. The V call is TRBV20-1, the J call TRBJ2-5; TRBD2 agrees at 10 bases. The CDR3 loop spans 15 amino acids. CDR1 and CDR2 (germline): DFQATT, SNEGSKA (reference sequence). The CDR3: CSAPVAGGFQEIQYF. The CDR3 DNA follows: TGCAGTGCCCCCGTAGCGGGAGGTTTCCAAGAGATCCAGTACTTC.

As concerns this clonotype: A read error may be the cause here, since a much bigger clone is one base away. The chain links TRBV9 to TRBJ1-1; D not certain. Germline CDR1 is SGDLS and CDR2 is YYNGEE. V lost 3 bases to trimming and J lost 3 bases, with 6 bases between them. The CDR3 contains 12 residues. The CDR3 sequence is CASSGSDTEAFF. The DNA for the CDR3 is TGTGCCAGCAGCGGCTCGGACACTGAAGCTTTCTTT.

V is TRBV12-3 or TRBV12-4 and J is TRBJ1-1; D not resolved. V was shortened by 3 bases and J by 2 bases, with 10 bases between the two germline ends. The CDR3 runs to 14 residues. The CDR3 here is CASSFTGRNTEAFF. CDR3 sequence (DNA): TGTGCCAGCAGTTTTACCGGGAGAAACACTGAAGCTTTCTTT.

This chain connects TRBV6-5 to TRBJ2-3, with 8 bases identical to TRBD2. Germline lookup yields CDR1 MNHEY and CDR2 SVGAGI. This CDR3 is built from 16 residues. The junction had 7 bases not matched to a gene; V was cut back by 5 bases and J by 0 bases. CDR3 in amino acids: CASSETSGSSTDTQYF. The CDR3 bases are TGTGCCAGCAGTGAAACTAGCGGCTCTAGCACAGATACGCAGTATTTT.

Here the CDR3 reads CASTRGAMNTEAFF. For the CDR3, the DNA is TGTGCCAGTACCCGGGGGGCGATGAACACTGAAGCTTTCTTT. This rearrangement joins TRBV7-9 to TRBJ1-1; possibly TRBD1 for D (6 bases). Trimming cost V 9 bases and J 0 bases, with 14 bases left between them. Per the germline V gene, CDR1 is SEHNR and CDR2 is FQNEAQ (reference sequence). The CDR3 covers 14 residues.

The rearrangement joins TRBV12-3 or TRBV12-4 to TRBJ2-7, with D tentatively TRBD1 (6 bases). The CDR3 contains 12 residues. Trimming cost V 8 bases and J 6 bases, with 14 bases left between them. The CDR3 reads CASHILGGEQYF. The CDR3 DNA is TGTGCCAGCCACATCTTAGGGGGCGAGCAGTACTTC.

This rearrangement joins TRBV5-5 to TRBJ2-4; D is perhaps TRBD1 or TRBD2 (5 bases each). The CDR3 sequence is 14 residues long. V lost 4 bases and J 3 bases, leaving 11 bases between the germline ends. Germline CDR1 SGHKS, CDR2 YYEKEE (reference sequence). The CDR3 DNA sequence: TGTGCCAGCAGCGGGGGAGTAATCAAAAACATTCAGTACTTC. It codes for CASSGGVIKNIQYF.

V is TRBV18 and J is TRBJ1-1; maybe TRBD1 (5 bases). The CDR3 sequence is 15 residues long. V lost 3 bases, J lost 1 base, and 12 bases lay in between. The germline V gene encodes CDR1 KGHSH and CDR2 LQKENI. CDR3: CASSPLTDRNTEAFF. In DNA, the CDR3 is TGTGCCAGCTCACCGCTCACCGACAGGAACACTGAAGCTTTCTTT. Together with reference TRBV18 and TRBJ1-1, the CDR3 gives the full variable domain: NAGVMQNPRHLVRRRGQEARLRCSPMKGHSHVYWYRQLPEEGLKFMVYLQKENIIDESGMPKERFSAEFPKEGPSILRIQQVVRGDSAAYFCASSPLTDRNTEAFFGQGTRLTVV.

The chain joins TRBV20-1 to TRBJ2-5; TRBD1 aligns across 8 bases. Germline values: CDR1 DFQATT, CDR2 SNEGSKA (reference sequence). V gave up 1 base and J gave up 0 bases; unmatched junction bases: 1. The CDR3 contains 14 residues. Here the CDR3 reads CSARGTGNQETQYF. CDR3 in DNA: TGCAGTGCTAGAGGGACAGGGAACCAAGAGACCCAGTACTTC.

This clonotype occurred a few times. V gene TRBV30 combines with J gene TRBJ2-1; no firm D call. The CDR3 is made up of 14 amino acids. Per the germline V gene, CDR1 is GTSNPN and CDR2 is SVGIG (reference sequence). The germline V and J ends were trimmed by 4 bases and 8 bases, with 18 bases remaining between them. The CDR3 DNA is TGTGCCTGGATCCCCCCGGGCTCTGGGCATGAGCAGTTCTTC. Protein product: CAWIPPGSGHEQFF.

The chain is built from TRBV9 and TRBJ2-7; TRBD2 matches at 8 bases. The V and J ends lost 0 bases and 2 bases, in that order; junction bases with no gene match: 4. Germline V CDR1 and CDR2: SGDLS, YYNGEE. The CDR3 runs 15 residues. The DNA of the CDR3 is TGTGCCAGCAGCGTAGGGGGTAGCGGGACCTACGAGCAGTACTTC. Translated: CASSVGGSGTYEQYF.

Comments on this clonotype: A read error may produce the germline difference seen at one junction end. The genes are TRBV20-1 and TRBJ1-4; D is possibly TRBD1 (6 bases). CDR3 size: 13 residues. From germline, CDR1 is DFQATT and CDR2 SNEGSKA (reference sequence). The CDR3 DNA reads TGCGGTGCTAGAAGAGGGGGGAATGAAAAACTGTTTTTT. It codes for CGARRGGNEKLFF.

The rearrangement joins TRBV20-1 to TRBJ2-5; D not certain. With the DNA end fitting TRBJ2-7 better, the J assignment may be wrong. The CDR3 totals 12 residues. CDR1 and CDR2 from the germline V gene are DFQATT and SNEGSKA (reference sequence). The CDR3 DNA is TGCAGTGCTATGGGCAGCTCCTACGAGCAGTACTTC. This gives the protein CSAMGSSYEQYF.